The 22 T cell receptor beta chains in this list originate from one sample, sequenced in a study of blood T cell repertoires in COVID-19. Clones were sequenced by immunoSEQ multiplex PCR, and TCRdb holds only the in-frame ones, with some missing. The repertoire holds roughly 60,000 clones, with over 75% as singletons. Source material: peripheral blood. These receptors were taken from a woman at least 80 years old with acute or convalescent COVID-19.

The V and J genes are TRBV11-2 and TRBJ2-7, with D possibly matching TRBD1 (6 bases). In germline, CDR1 is SGHAT, CDR2 FQNNGV. The germline V and J ends were trimmed by 1 base and 6 bases, with 13 bases remaining between them. The CDR3 extends over 14 amino acids. CDR3 sequence reads: CASSLVVGAPEQYF. The CDR3 DNA reads as TGTGCCAGCAGCTTAGTAGTGGGGGCCCCCGAGCAGTACTTC.

This clone was seen just once. The chain links TRBV10-3 to TRBJ1-1; 9 bases fit TRBD1. This CDR3 has 15 amino acids. Losses at the gene ends were 10 bases for V and 5 bases for J; bases not matched to a gene: 14. Germline CDR1 reads ENHRY; CDR2 reads SYGVKD. CDR3 in amino acids: CASWTGVNKGTEAFF. The CDR3, as DNA: TGTGCCAGCTGGACAGGGGTCAATAAAGGGACTGAAGCTTTCTTT.

The chain recombines TRBV11-2 with TRBJ2-2, with D perhaps matching TRBD1 (6 bases). The CDR3 is 15 residues long. Germline V gene data show CDR1 as SGHAT and CDR2 as FQNNGV. With 5 bases removed from V and 2 bases from J, the gap between germline ends came to 12 bases. CDR3 in amino acids: CASSPPGHNTGELFF. The CDR3 DNA sequence: TGTGCCAGCAGCCCCCCGGGACATAACACCGGGGAGCTGTTTTTT.

This chain joins TRBV2 and TRBJ2-7, with TRBD1 identical over 8 bases. The germline V gene has CDR1 SNHLY and CDR2 FYNNEI. CDR3 size: 15 residues. V lost 8 bases to trimming and J lost 3 bases; unmatched junction nucleotides: 12. The CDR3 protein is CASWSPRTGIYEQYF. The CDR3 DNA is TGTGCCAGCTGGTCCCCTCGGACAGGGATCTACGAGCAGTACTTC.

The chain is built from TRBV7-9 and TRBJ1-1; 10 bases match TRBD1. CDR3 length equals 15 residues. CDR1 is SEHNR, CDR2 FQNEAQ, per germline (reference sequence). J gave up 8 bases and V 6 bases, and 12 bases lay outside the gene matches. In DNA form, the CDR3 reads TGTGCCAGCAGAGCAACGACAGGGGGCTTCGCCGAAGCTTTCTTT. The encoded protein is CASRATTGGFAEAFF.

This sequence joins TRBV27 and TRBJ2-5; D ambiguous. Germline CDR1 and CDR2: MNHEY and SMNVEV (reference sequence). This CDR3 is 15 amino acids long. The V end lost 2 bases, the J end lost 5 bases, and 15 bases lay between the germline ends. CDR3 nucleotides: TGTGCCAGCAGTTTAGGTCCCCGCCCGGGTGAGACCCAGTACTTC. This codes for CASSLGPRPGETQYF.

This clone was seen once. This chain uses TRBV30 with TRBJ1-2; 8 positions match TRBD1. The ends lost 4 bases at V and 4 bases at J; junction bases unmatched: 8. The CDR3 extends over 14 amino acids. Germline V lookup: CDR1 GTSNPN, CDR2 SVGIG (reference sequence). CDR3 DNA: TGTGCCTGGAATCAGGGGGCAGAGGGCTATGGCTACACCTTC. Translated, it gives CAWNQGAEGYGYTF.

This chain's CDR3 is CASSEGTKGYGYTF. CDR3 coding DNA: TGTGCCAGCAGCGAGGGGACAAAAGGCTATGGCTACACCTTC. The rearrangement joins TRBV5-8 to TRBJ1-2; TRBD1 might be the D (6 bases). This CDR3 comprises 14 residues. The V end was cut by 4 bases, the J end by 4 bases, with 14 bases between. Germline assignment: CDR1 SGHTS and CDR2 YDEGEE.

A few counts support this clone. The CDR3 DNA follows: TGTGCCAGCAGCCAAGGGGACAGGGTGAATTCACCCCTCCACTTT. Translated: CASSQGDRVNSPLHF. V gene TRBV3-1 (or the pseudogene TRBV3-2) combines with J gene TRBJ1-6, with 9 bases lining up with TRBD1. From germline, CDR1 is LGHDT and CDR2 YNNKEL (reference sequence). Unmatched junction bases numbered 2, after V lost 1 base and J lost 7 bases. This CDR3 is built from 15 residues.

In its sample, this clone was seen a few times. The V and J genes are TRBV5-6 and TRBJ1-5; D may be TRBD1 (5 bases). Germline CDR1 and CDR2: SGHDT and YYEEEE. V lost 2 bases to trimming and J lost 5 bases, with 11 bases between them. The CDR3 runs 14 residues. The CDR3 nucleotides are TGTGCCAGCAGCTTCAGGGAAGGGGATCAGCCCCAGCATTTT. Residues: CASSFREGDQPQHF.

The V call is TRBV7-2, the J call TRBJ2-1; D is ambiguous. The CDR3 is 17 residues long. The germline V and J ends were trimmed by 1 base and 0 bases, with 13 bases remaining between them. The germline CDR1 and CDR2 sequences are SGHTA and FQGNSA. CDR3 sequence reads: CASSLGPPKSSYNEQFF. DNA for the CDR3: TGTGCCAGCAGCTTAGGTCCTCCTAAGAGCTCCTACAATGAGCAGTTCTTC.

The chain links TRBV19 to TRBJ1-1; TRBD1 matches 9 bases. V lost 5 bases to trimming and J lost 5 bases; unmatched junction nucleotides: 3. The CDR3 is 13 residues long. Germline CDR1 and CDR2: LNHDA and SQIVND (reference sequence). CDR3 in DNA: TGTGCCAGTAGTGGGACAGGGAAAACTGAAGCTTTCTTT. This gives the protein CASSGTGKTEAFF.

This clone was counted once. This chain uses TRBV6-2 or TRBV6-3 with TRBJ2-7; possibly TRBD1 for D (6 bases). The V end lost 5 bases, the J end lost 9 bases, and 14 bases lay between the germline ends. Per the germline V gene, CDR1 is MNHEY and CDR2 is SVGEGT. This CDR3 has 12 residues. The CDR3, as DNA: TGTGCCAGCAGTCAGGGGCTACGAGGGCAGTACTTC. Translation: CASSQGLRGQYF.

This sequence joins TRBV27 and TRBJ1-2, with TRBD1 as a possible D gene (5 bases). The germline CDR1 and CDR2 sequences are MNHEY and SMNVEV (reference sequence). V was clipped by 6 bases and J by 6 bases, with 20 bases between them. This CDR3 region has 15 residues. In DNA form, the CDR3 reads TGTGCCAGCAGCCCGTCACGGGGGGGGAGGGATGGCTACACCTTC. It encodes CASSPSRGGRDGYTF.

This chain joins TRBV5-1 and TRBJ2-5, with D tentatively TRBD1 (5 bases). This CDR3 comprises 17 residues. The germline CDR1 and CDR2 sequences are SGHRS and YFSETQ. V dropped 1 base and J dropped 1 base, with 17 bases sitting between them. The CDR3 sequence is CASSLSPAGSSQETQYF. The CDR3 coding sequence is TGCGCCAGCAGCTTGTCCCCAGCAGGGTCCTCCCAAGAGACCCAGTACTTC. The variable domain in full, completed from reference TRBV5-1 and TRBJ2-5, reads KAGVTQTPRYLIKTRGQQVTLSCSPISGHRSVSWYQQTPGQGLQFLFEYFSETQRNKGNFPGRFSGRQFSNSRSEMNVSTLELGDSALYLCASSLSPAGSSQETQYFGPGTRLLVL.

V and J are TRBV24-1 and TRBJ1-1; a weak D match, TRBD1 (5 bases). CDR1 and CDR2 (germline): KGHDR, SFDVKD. CDR3 size: 15 residues. Trimming cost V 2 bases and J 6 bases, with 15 bases left between them. CDR3 protein: CATSDSRRGRPEAFF. The CDR3 coding sequence is TGTGCCACCAGTGATTCGAGACGGGGGAGGCCTGAAGCTTTCTTT.

The rearrangement links TRBV19 to TRBJ2-1, with a weak D call TRBD2 (5 bases). This CDR3 region has 11 residues. V lost 3 bases, J lost 9 bases, and 6 bases lay in between. Per the germline V gene, CDR1 is LNHDA and CDR2 is SQIVND (reference sequence). CDR3 in DNA: TGTGCCAGTAGTATCGAGGGTGAGCAGTTCTTC. Translation: CASSIEGEQFF.

The rearrangement links TRBV3-1 (or the pseudogene TRBV3-2) to TRBJ1-5; 9 nucleotides line up with TRBD1. The germline gives CDR1 LGHDT, CDR2 YNNKEL (reference sequence). V gave up 4 bases and J gave up 5 bases; unmatched junction bases: 6. This CDR3 has 15 residues. The CDR3 bases are TGTGCCAGCAGCCTTGGGGGACAGGGTTATCAGCCCCAGCATTTT. Protein product: CASSLGGQGYQPQHF.

This clone was observed a few times. This chain uses TRBV7-3 with TRBJ1-1, with 10 bases aligning to TRBD1. Trimming at V came to 4 bases and at J to 4 bases, leaving 3 bases not matched to a gene. The CDR3 is 14 residues long. The germline gives CDR1 SGHTA, CDR2 FQGTGA. Here the CDR3 DNA reads TGTGCCAGCAGCTCGGGACAGGGGAGCACTGAAGCTTTCTTT. Amino acid sequence: CASSSGQGSTEAFF.

This sequence joins TRBV30 and TRBJ2-4, with a weak D call TRBD2 (6 bases). Per the germline V gene, CDR1 is GTSNPN and CDR2 is SVGIG (reference sequence). The ends were cut back, 3 bases at V and 6 bases at J, with 12 bases in the middle. The CDR3 spans 13 residues. This chain's CDR3 is CAWSSIGGNIQYF. CDR3 nucleotides: TGTGCCTGGAGCTCTATCGGGGGAAACATTCAGTACTTC.

This clone came up a few times. The rearrangement links TRBV29-1 to TRBJ1-2; D call uncertain. V lost 3 bases and J 2 bases, leaving 7 bases between the germline ends. This CDR3 is 12 amino acids long. Germline assignment: CDR1 SQVTM and CDR2 ANQGSEA. For the CDR3, the DNA is TGCAGCGTTGACGCAGTCAACTATGGCTACACCTTC. Its protein is CSVDAVNYGYTF.

The V call is TRBV27, the J call TRBJ2-5; D unclear. The CDR3 has 13 residues. Germline CDR1 reads MNHEY; CDR2 reads SMNVEV (reference sequence). V gave up 2 bases and J gave up 2 bases, with 6 bases separating them. The CDR3 nucleotides are TGTGCCAGCAGTTTAGGGCAGCAAGAGACCCAGTACTTC. This gives the protein CASSLGQQETQYF.